Each of the 22 T cell receptor beta chains below was sequenced from the same sample in a study of blood T cells in healthy people across ages. Using a J-beta primer mix together with a sample-barcoded 5' primer, a second PCR was run for roughly 7 to 12 cycles. One entry per CDR3 protein results from TCRdb running MiXCR on the 5' RACE reads. The sample yields nearly 800,000 distinct CDR3 sequences, 20% to 25% seen once. This sample was shared with a second study, whose subject was T cells of mothers and their children.

Input material: blood. The receptors originated from a boy aged 10-17 years in good health.

This chain uses TRBV20-1 with TRBJ2-3; unclear D gene. Deletions cut 3 bases from V and 1 base from J, with 8 bases between. The CDR3 loop spans 13 amino acids. Germline lookup yields CDR1 DFQATT and CDR2 SNEGSKA (reference sequence). CDR3 coding DNA: TGCAGTGCTAGTCTGGCGGGCACAGATACGCAGTATTTT. Amino acid sequence: CSASLAGTDTQYF.

The rearrangement uses TRBV20-1 and TRBJ2-1, with 11 bases identical to TRBD2. The V and J ends lost 6 bases and 8 bases, in that order; junction bases with no gene match: 12. Germline loops: CDR1 DFQATT, CDR2 SNEGSKA (reference sequence). The CDR3 is made up of 15 amino acids. CDR3 sequence: CSATQGLAGFDEQFF. DNA of the CDR3: TGCAGTGCGACCCAAGGACTAGCGGGTTTCGATGAGCAGTTCTTC.

A few counts support this clonotype. CDR3 DNA sequence: TGCAGTGCTAGAGCCCCCCTAGCGGGCTCCTACAATGAGCAGTTCTTC. Amino acid sequence: CSARAPLAGSYNEQFF. The chain carries TRBV20-1 and TRBJ2-1, with 8 bases fitting TRBD2. CDR3 length equals 16 residues. CDR1 is DFQATT, CDR2 SNEGSKA, per germline (reference sequence). Germline trimming cut 1 base from V and 0 bases from J; bases unmatched to any gene: 5.

For the CDR3, the DNA is TGCAGTGCTAGAGACCCCGGGGAAAGCGGAGCCGGGGAGACCCAGTACTTC. Translated, it gives CSARDPGESGAGETQYF. The chain employs TRBV20-1 and TRBJ2-5, with TRBD2 as a possible D gene (5 bases). The CDR3 is made up of 17 amino acids. In germline, CDR1 is DFQATT, CDR2 SNEGSKA (reference sequence). V was trimmed by 0 bases and J by 5 bases, leaving 22 bases between them.

This chain uses TRBV4-3 with TRBJ2-1; no firm D call. CDR1 is LGHNA and CDR2 is YSLEER in the germline V gene. This CDR3 contains 15 residues. V lost 4 bases and J lost 4, with 14 bases in between. The CDR3 spells CASSPSDGLYNEQFF. The CDR3 DNA sequence: TGCGCCAGCAGCCCGTCGGATGGCCTTTACAATGAGCAGTTCTTC.

V usage is TRBV9 and J usage is TRBJ2-6; 7 bases are shared with TRBD1. The CDR3 is made up of 15 amino acids. V gave up 5 bases and J gave up 2 bases; unmatched junction bases: 4. Germline assignment: CDR1 SGDLS and CDR2 YYNGEE. The CDR3: CASRGTGAGANVLTF. DNA for the CDR3: TGTGCCAGCAGAGGAACAGGGGCTGGGGCCAACGTCCTGACTTTC.

The chain links TRBV28 to TRBJ2-5; 12 bases align to TRBD2. The CDR3 totals 17 residues. The germline gives CDR1 MDHEN, CDR2 SYDVKM. Germline trimming cut 5 bases from V and 2 bases from J; bases unmatched to any gene: 9. CDR3 sequence (DNA): TGTGCCAGCAGTCCGCTTTCTAGCGGGAGGGCTCAAGAGACCCAGTACTTC. This encodes CASSPLSSGRAQETQYF.

The table lists this clonotype with a few counts. The chain is built from TRBV20-1 and TRBJ2-7, with TRBD1 as a possible D gene (5 bases). The CDR3 extends over 13 amino acids. The germline CDR1 and CDR2 sequences are DFQATT and SNEGSKA (reference sequence). V was clipped by 2 bases and J by 0 bases, with 8 bases between them. The CDR3 region has the DNA TGCAGTGCTAGACGACAGCCCTCCTACGAGCAGTACTTC. This sequence encodes CSARRQPSYEQYF.

The V gene is TRBV6-5, the J gene TRBJ1-1, with D perhaps TRBD1 (6 bases). Germline values: CDR1 MNHEY, CDR2 SVGAGI. Trimming removed 6 bases at V and 0 bases at J, with 14 bases between. The CDR3 has 15 amino acids. In nucleotides, the CDR3 is TGTGCCAGCAGAGACACTAAGGGGGTGAACACTGAAGCTTTCTTT. Protein sequence: CASRDTKGVNTEAFF.

The rearrangement uses TRBV7-2 and TRBJ2-7; 9 bases fit TRBD2. Near its end, the DNA agrees better with TRBJ2-1, so the J call may be wrong. CDR3 size: 15 residues. Germline-derived CDR1 and CDR2 are SGHTA and FQGNSA. In nucleotides, the CDR3 is TGTGCCAGCAGCTTGGGGCAAGCGGGAGGCTACGAGCAGTTCTTC. Protein: CASSLGQAGGYEQFF.

The sample holds many counts of this clonotype. The chain joins TRBV28 to TRBJ1-2, with unresolved D. The CDR3 has 12 residues. Trimming took off 4 bases at V and 1 base at J, with 4 bases between the two ends. From germline, CDR1 is MDHEN and CDR2 SYDVKM. The CDR3 region is CASSSLNYGYTF. The DNA for the CDR3 is TGTGCCAGCAGTTCGCTTAACTATGGCTACACCTTC.

The J gene is TRBJ1-1, the V gene TRBV19; TRBD1 matches at 8 bases. CDR3 size: 14 residues. V trimming: 5 bases; J trimming: 0 bases; junction bases outside the gene matches: 2. Germline CDR1 reads LNHDA; CDR2 reads SQIVND (reference sequence). DNA of the CDR3: TGTGCCAGTAGTCAACAGGGGGTGAACACTGAAGCTTTCTTT. This encodes CASSQQGVNTEAFF.

This clonotype was observed a handful of times. The chain employs TRBV24-1 and TRBJ1-6; the D gene is possibly TRBD1 (5 bases). The V gene's germline CDR1 is KGHDR and CDR2 SFDVKD. The length of the CDR3 is 12 residues. V was shortened by 5 bases and J by 12 bases, with 10 bases between the two germline ends. The CDR3 DNA reads as TGTGCCACCAGTGCCAGGGATAGACCCCTCCACTTT. This translates into CATSARDRPLHF.

The genes are TRBV27 and TRBJ2-1; TRBD2 agrees at 7 bases. The V gene end was trimmed by 3 bases and the J gene end by 10 bases; junction bases not matched to a gene: 6. Germline-derived CDR1 and CDR2 are MNHEY and SMNVEV (reference sequence). The CDR3 runs 13 residues. The CDR3 reads CASSFRGVEEQFF. In nucleotides, the CDR3 is TGTGCCAGCAGTTTTCGGGGGGTGGAAGAGCAGTTCTTC.

The chain combines TRBV7-6 with TRBJ2-3; perhaps D is TRBD1 or TRBD2 (5 bases each). This CDR3 spans 14 amino acids. From germline, CDR1 is SGHVS and CDR2 FNYEAQ. V lost 9 bases and J 6 bases, leaving 19 bases between the germline ends. CDR3 region: CASVGAGDADTQYF. DNA for the CDR3: TGTGCCAGTGTCGGGGCGGGCGACGCTGATACGCAGTATTTT.

The sample holds one count of this clonotype. The chain couples TRBV4-1 to TRBJ2-5; weak D call: TRBD1 (6 bases). This CDR3 has 18 amino acids. The V end was cut by 2 bases, the J end by 2 bases, with 21 bases between. Germline CDR1 and CDR2: MGHRA and YSYEKL. The CDR3 loop reads CASSQRGFRSSGQETQYF. CDR3 DNA: TGCGCCAGCAGCCAAAGGGGGTTTCGGTCGTCGGGGCAAGAGACCCAGTACTTC.

This clonotype was recorded only once. The chain is built from TRBV28 and TRBJ1-4; D is unresolved. V was clipped by 3 bases and J by 7 bases, with 12 bases between them. The CDR3 consists of 14 residues. Per germline, CDR1 MDHEN and CDR2 SYDVKM. The DNA for the CDR3 is TGTGCCAGCAGTTTCTCACGGGAGGGTGAAAAACTGTTTTTT. Protein product: CASSFSREGEKLFF.

This clonotype was counted between two and nine times. V is TRBV28 and J is TRBJ1-5, with D perhaps matching TRBD1 (5 bases). With 10 bases removed from V and 2 bases from J, the gap between germline ends came to 21 bases. The germline V gene encodes CDR1 MDHEN and CDR2 SYDVKM. This CDR3 has 16 amino acids. The CDR3 nucleotides read TGTGCCACCCTCCCGTGGGGTAAAGGGGGCAATCAGCCCCAGCATTTT. Translating it yields CATLPWGKGGNQPQHF.

The chain links TRBV4-1 to TRBJ2-1; TRBD1 might be the D (7 bases). In germline, CDR1 is MGHRA, CDR2 YSYEKL. Trimming cost V 5 bases and J 9 bases, with 23 bases left between them. The CDR3 extends over 16 amino acids. For the CDR3, the DNA is TGCGCCAGCAGCTCCTTACCACAGGGGAGGCTCAGTGAGCAGTTCTTC. Encoded protein: CASSSLPQGRLSEQFF.

This clonotype was counted a few times. The V call is TRBV29-1, the J call TRBJ1-2, with TRBD1 matching over 9 bases. CDR1 is SQVTM, CDR2 ANQGSEA, per germline. J gave up 6 bases and V 3 bases, and 20 bases lay outside the gene matches. The CDR3 loop spans 18 amino acids. The CDR3 DNA reads TGCAGCGTTGAGGGGGTCGGGGGACAGGGTCCCAGAGTTGATGGCTACACCTTC. Its protein product is CSVEGVGGQGPRVDGYTF.

The chain uses TRBV12-3 or TRBV12-4 and TRBJ2-7; D unresolved. The CDR3 extends over 15 amino acids. Trimming took 5 bases from V and 2 from J, leaving 16 bases between them. DNA of the CDR3: TGTGCCAGCAGTAATCGCGGACGGTCCACCTACGAGCAGTACTTC. Translation gives CASSNRGRSTYEQYF.

V is TRBV15 and J is TRBJ1-4; D is uncertain. The V gene lost 0 bases and the J gene lost 8 bases, with 7 bases spanning the gap. The germline V gene has CDR1 LNHNV and CDR2 YYDKDF (reference sequence). CDR3 length equals 13 residues. The CDR3 sequence is CATSREPREKLFF. CDR3 DNA: TGTGCCACCAGCAGAGAACCGCGGGAAAAACTGTTTTTT.